The rows below give T cell receptor beta chains drawn from one sample of a study of T cell responses to AZD1222 COVID-19 vaccine. The repertoire was sequenced with immunoSEQ multiplex PCR; TCRdb's copy has only in-frame clones and lacks some. The sample carries around 44,000 clones, just over 85% recorded once. Sequences were derived from peripheral blood, sampled 28 days after the second AZD1222 dose. All receptors derive from an adult who received the AZD1222 COVID-19 vaccine. Each CDR3 is given without its conserved first and last residue.

V gene	J gene	CDR3 protein
TRBV5-1	TRBJ1-1	ASSPTPGGTEAF
TRBV12-3/TRBV12-4	TRBJ2-7	ASSFSRDEQY
TRBV4-1	TRBJ2-7	ASSQLALFEQY
TRBV10-3	TRBJ2-1	ATLTESEQF
TRBV19	TRBJ2-1	ASSIYAGTGSYNEQF
TRBV5-6	TRBJ2-5	ASSYGGTPYQETQY
TRBV27	TRBJ2-1	ASSFYYESSYNEQF
TRBV7-8	TRBJ2-7	ASSLLLGPDSSYEQY
TRBV7-2	TRBJ1-2	ASRRDANYGYT
TRBV14	TRBJ2-7	ASSQPGTGTYEQY
TRBV5-1	TRBJ2-3	ASSPRTGGGDTQY
TRBV28	TRBJ2-1	ASSPGTSANHLYNEQF
TRBV6-5	TRBJ2-7	ASSRRDQTYEQY
TRBV5-8	TRBJ1-5	ASSQTEFNQPQH
TRBV5-4	TRBJ2-2	ATHAGLAGGSGELF
TRBV7-2	TRBJ2-7	ASSPPASAAYEQY
TRBV9	TRBJ2-7	ASSVGTGNYEQY
TRBV25-1	TRBJ2-7	ASSEGTGPHEQY
TRBV24-1	TRBJ2-3	ATSDGGRVLAGAGADTQY
TRBV11-1	TRBJ1-6	ASSDRASPLH
TRBV28	TRBJ1-5	ASTHGTGYQPQH
TRBV6-5	TRBJ2-5	ASSSPKMPTGETQY
TRBV4-3	TRBJ1-2	ASSQDRGRPYGYT
TRBV6-5	TRBJ2-2	ASSYPAGDSGELF
TRBV6-5	TRBJ2-7	ASTPHGTGDGEQY
TRBV18	TRBJ1-4	ASSPSRGDEKLF
TRBV9	TRBJ2-1	ASSVAQGAGTYNEQF
TRBV29-1	TRBJ2-3	SVDSGSTDTQY
TRBV19	TRBJ1-1	ASSIMGGAGTEAF
TRBV4-1	TRBJ2-2	ASSQGWPNTGELF
TRBV12-5	TRBJ1-4	ASGSGGNEKLF
TRBV11-2	TRBJ2-5	ASSQHPFRETQY
TRBV27	TRBJ1-2	ASSLSDRYGYT
TRBV7-9	TRBJ2-3	ASSRTYSTDTQY
TRBV5-1	TRBJ2-7	ASSLLRDREVYEQY
TRBV5-1	TRBJ1-1	ASSTVNTEAF
TRBV5-6	TRBJ1-4	ASSLAMEGPNEKLF
TRBV2	TRBJ2-7	ASSELAGFSEQY
TRBV30	TRBJ2-6	AWSTGANVLT
TRBV19	TRBJ1-4	ASSIRGQEEKLF
TRBV21-1	TRBJ2-2	ASSSGIGQANTGELF
TRBV3-1/TRBV3-2	TRBJ2-5	ASSKWSSGRTGQETQY
TRBV5-1	TRBJ2-5	ASSLESGRTQY